This is a list of T cell receptor beta chains from one sample in a study of T cells in localized non-small cell lung cancer. Profiling relied on immunoSEQ multiplex PCR, and the TCRdb table lists in-frame clones only, not all of them. The sample has almost 35,000 clones; roughly 93% are singletons. Specimen: peripheral blood, collected before any cancer treatment. Receptors were obtained from a female donor of 60 years or more with stage I lung adenocarcinoma. Both conserved end residues are part of each CDR3. A D gene is named only where the DNA matches it firmly. Expanded clones get a size class; other rows say once, few or many, or leave the size out.

TGTGCCAGTAGTATAGATCTCCAGGGGGGTCAGCCCCAGCATTTT CASSIDLQGGQPQHF TRBD1 TRBJ1-5 TRBV19 .
TGTGCCAGCAGCTTAGGCGGCCTTGAGCAGTTCTTC CASSLGGLEQFF . TRBJ2-1 TRBV7-9 .
TGTGCCAGCAGTTTAGGAGGGAGCGCCTACAATGAGCAGTTCTTC CASSLGGSAYNEQFF . TRBJ2-1 TRBV28 .
TGTGCCAGCAGTAAACAGGGGGCGCACGGCTACACCTTC CASSKQGAHGYTF TRBD1 TRBJ1-2 TRBV28 once
TGTGCCAGCAGTACGGGACAGGGGGCGCAAAGGGAAAAACTGTTTTTT CASSTGQGAQREKLFF TRBD1 TRBJ1-4 TRBV6-6 once
TGTGCCTGGAGTGTGAGAGGGTCCTCCTTTTCGAGGTCACCCCTCCACTTT CAWSVRGSSFSRSPLHF . TRBJ1-6 TRBV30 .
TGTGCCAGCCAGCGGGCACCTGGGGCCAACGTCCTGACTTTC CASQRAPGANVLTF . TRBJ2-6 TRBV19 .
TGTGCCAGTAGTCGCGGACACTTGGCCACCTACGAGCAGTACTTC CASSRGHLATYEQYF . TRBJ2-7 TRBV19 .
TGTGCCAGCTCCCCGGATAATTCACCCCTCCACTTT CASSPDNSPLHF . TRBJ1-6 TRBV18 .
TGTGCCAGCAGCGTAGTAGCGGGAGGGCCTGGGGCCAACGTCCTGACTTTC CASSVVAGGPGANVLTF TRBD2 TRBJ2-6 TRBV9 .
TGCAGCGTTGCGGCAGGGGGCGCGAATCAGCCCCAGCATTTT CSVAAGGANQPQHF TRBD1 TRBJ1-5 TRBV29-1 .
TGTGCCAGCAGCTTAGGCAGGGAGTCTGAAGCTTTCTTT CASSLGRESEAFF . TRBJ1-1 TRBV11-2 .
TGTGCCAGTAGACCTTACACGAACACTGAAGCTTTCTTT CASRPYTNTEAFF . TRBJ1-1 TRBV19 .
TGTGCCAGTAGTCCGAGGGGGCGCAGCACTGAAGCTTTCTTT CASSPRGRSTEAFF TRBD1 TRBJ1-1 TRBV19 once
TGTGCCAGCAGCCCTGGACAGTCTGGAAACACCATATATTTT CASSPGQSGNTIYF . TRBJ1-3 TRBV6-5 .
TGCGCCAGCTTGGGGCAAGAGACCCAGTACTTC CASLGQETQYF . TRBJ2-5 TRBV5-1 .
TGTGCCAGCAGTTTAAGGCGGGACACTGAAGCTTTCTTT CASSLRRDTEAFF . TRBJ1-1 TRBV28 .
TGTGCCAGCAGTTTGACAGGGATGGGCACTGAAGCTTTCTTT CASSLTGMGTEAFF TRBD1 TRBJ1-1 TRBV28 .
TGTGCCAGCAGTTACTCCACCACGTACAATGAGCAGTTCTTC CASSYSTTYNEQFF . TRBJ2-1 TRBV6-5 .
TGCGCCAGCAGCCAGGTCAGGGACTCTGGAAACACCATATATTTT CASSQVRDSGNTIYF . TRBJ1-3 TRBV4-3 once
TGTGCCAGCAGCTTAAGGGCGGGAGTGCCCGGGGAGCTGTTTTTT CASSLRAGVPGELFF TRBD2 TRBJ2-2 TRBV13 once
TGTGCCAGCAGCTTAATCTCCGGGACAGTTGGCTACGAGCAGTACTTC CASSLISGTVGYEQYF TRBD1 TRBJ2-7 TRBV7-2 .
TGTGCCAGCAGTTTGGGGAGTTACAATGAGCAGTTCTTC CASSLGSYNEQFF . TRBJ2-1 TRBV27 .
TGTGCCAGTAGTATGCCCCTCTGGGGGGAAAGAAACACCATATATTTT CASSMPLWGERNTIYF . TRBJ1-3 TRBV19 .
TGTGCCAGCCCGCTTTGGGTACAGGAGGAGACCCAGTACTTC CASPLWVQEETQYF . TRBJ2-5 TRBV27 .
TGTGCCAGCAGTTACGGGCAGGGGGCGCTCGGCTACACCTTC CASSYGQGALGYTF TRBD1 TRBJ1-2 TRBV6-6 once
TGTGCCAGTAGTAGCCGACAGGGGCAAGCAAACTATGGCTACACCTTC CASSSRQGQANYGYTF TRBD1 TRBJ1-2 TRBV19 .
TGTGCCAGCTCACCACCGGGGCAACCTGGCTATGGCTACACCTTC CASSPPGQPGYGYTF . TRBJ1-2 TRBV18 .
TGTGCCAGCTCACCAACCTATGCAACTAATGAAAAACTGTTTTTT CASSPTYATNEKLFF . TRBJ1-4 TRBV18 .
TGTGCCAGCAGCCGACAGGGGTTTGATTATGGCTACACCTTC CASSRQGFDYGYTF TRBD1 TRBJ1-2 TRBV5-6 .
TGTGCCAGTAGTATCGGCGGACACAATGAGCAGTTCTTC CASSIGGHNEQFF . TRBJ2-1 TRBV19 .
TGTGCCAGCACCTCCTCGGGACGGGGTAGGGGCGAGCAGTACTTC CASTSSGRGRGEQYF . TRBJ2-7 TRBV25-1 .
TGTGCCAGCAGTATCCCGGGACAGGGTAGCGAAAAACTGTTTTTT CASSIPGQGSEKLFF TRBD1 TRBJ1-4 TRBV28 .
TGTGCCACCAGCCTTCGACTAGCGGGAGGCGCGGATACGCAGTATTTT CATSLRLAGGADTQYF TRBD2 TRBJ2-3 TRBV15 .
TGTGCCAGCAGCAATAGACAGGACACTGAAGCTTTCTTT CASSNRQDTEAFF . TRBJ1-1 TRBV7-6 .
TGTGCCAGCCGTGGACAGGGGGCGTTAACTAATGAAAAACTGTTTTTT CASRGQGALTNEKLFF TRBD1 TRBJ1-4 TRBV28 .
TGTGCCTGGAGTGTCGGGGGGGATAATCAGCCCCAGCATTTT CAWSVGGDNQPQHF . TRBJ1-5 TRBV30 once
TGTGCCAGCTCACCAGTGATGAACACTGAAGCTTTCTTT CASSPVMNTEAFF . TRBJ1-1 TRBV18 .
TGTGCCAGTAGTCTACTCTACCCGCAAGAGCAGTACTTC CASSLLYPQEQYF . TRBJ2-7 TRBV19 once
TGTGCCAGCTCACCAAGACAGGGGGCCGGGGCGGCCTCTAACTATGGCTACACCTTC CASSPRQGAGAASNYGYTF TRBD1 TRBJ1-2 TRBV18 .
TGTGCCAGCAGGAAGGCCGGAAGCAATCAGCCCCAGCATTTT CASRKAGSNQPQHF . TRBJ1-5 TRBV27 .
TGTGCCAGCACTCGGACAGAGGCAAAAGATTCACCCCTCCACTTT CASTRTEAKDSPLHF . TRBJ1-6 TRBV7-9 .
TGTGCCAGCAGTGACTCGGGACAGGGCTCCTACAATGAGCAGTTCTTC CASSDSGQGSYNEQFF TRBD1 TRBJ2-1 TRBV6-4 .
TGTGCCAGCAGTTACTCTTCAGCTACAGCCCCCCAGCATTTT CASSYSSATAPQHF . TRBJ1-5 TRBV6-6 once
TGTGCCAGCCGACAGGGGATATCCTACGAGCAGTACTTC CASRQGISYEQYF TRBD1 TRBJ2-7 TRBV6-5 .
TGCAGCGTTCGCCGGGGGTTCCAAGAGACCCAGTACTTC CSVRRGFQETQYF . TRBJ2-5 TRBV29-1 once
TGTGCCAGCAGTTACAGCGGGACCGGGGAGCTGTTTTTT CASSYSGTGELFF . TRBJ2-2 TRBV6-6 .